The 28 T cell receptor beta chains in this list originate from one sample, sequenced in a study of blood T cell repertoires in COVID-19. This table comes from immunoSEQ multiplex PCR, and its TCRdb copy is limited to in-frame clones, with some not included. The repertoire holds 250,000 to 350,000 clones, with approximately 84% as singletons. Sequenced sample: peripheral blood. The receptors stem from a human donor with COVID-19, enrolled during active disease. The donor label of this sample is uncertain.

The gene calls are TRBV28 and TRBJ2-5; 7 bases align to TRBD2. V lost 7 bases to trimming and J lost 5 bases; unmatched junction nucleotides: 10. This CDR3 is built from 14 residues. The germline gives CDR1 MDHEN, CDR2 SYDVKM. CDR3: CASTPGGGRETQYF. The DNA of the CDR3 is TGTGCCAGCACCCCCGGCGGGGGTAGGGAGACCCAGTACTTC.

The rearrangement links TRBV5-1 to TRBJ2-1; 12 bases match TRBD2. CDR3 length equals 15 residues. From germline, CDR1 is SGHRS and CDR2 YFSETQ. Trimming at V came to 6 bases and at J to 8 bases, leaving 9 bases not matched to a gene. CDR3 nucleotide sequence: TGCGCCAGCAATCCGGGACTAGCGGGTTTCGATGAGCAGTTCTTC. Amino acid sequence: CASNPGLAGFDEQFF.

J is TRBJ1-5 and V is TRBV28; no firm D call. With 8 bases removed from V and 1 base from J, the gap between germline ends came to 9 bases. The CDR3 loop spans 13 amino acids. Germline V gene lookup returns CDR1 MDHEN and CDR2 SYDVKM. This CDR3 is CASLARSNQPQHF. In DNA, the CDR3 is TGTGCCAGCCTTGCGAGGAGCAATCAGCCCCAGCATTTT.

The V and J genes are TRBV23-1 and TRBJ2-7; D is unclear. TRBV23-1 counts as an open reading frame of uncertain function. The CDR3 contains 15 residues. Trimming pared 0 bases from V and 4 bases from J, leaving 13 bases between. In DNA, the CDR3 is TGCGCCAGCAGTCAATCGATTCGGGTCAATTACGAGCAGTACTTC. Protein: CASSQSIRVNYEQYF.

The V gene is TRBV5-1, the J gene TRBJ2-3, with 8 bases identical to TRBD2. Trimming removed 0 bases from V and 5 bases from J; junction bases left unmatched: 5. The CDR3 is 15 amino acids. From germline, CDR1 is SGHRS and CDR2 YFSETQ. The CDR3 here is CASSLAGGPGDTQYF. The CDR3 DNA is TGCGCCAGCAGCTTGGCGGGAGGGCCGGGAGATACGCAGTATTTT. Variable domain in full (rest from reference TRBV5-1 and TRBJ2-3): KAGVTQTPRYLIKTRGQQVTLSCSPISGHRSVSWYQQTPGQGLQFLFEYFSETQRNKGNFPGRFSGRQFSNSRSEMNVSTLELGDSALYLCASSLAGGPGDTQYFGPGTRLTVL.

V gene TRBV19 combines with J gene TRBJ2-7, with TRBD2 matching over 13 bases. Looked up from germline, CDR1 is LNHDA and CDR2 is SQIVND (reference sequence). Losses at the gene ends were 5 bases for V and 4 bases for J; bases not matched to a gene: 2. The CDR3 loop spans 14 amino acids. CDR3 loop: CASSSTSGRYEQYF. The CDR3 nucleotides are TGTGCCAGTAGTTCGACTAGCGGGAGGTACGAGCAGTACTTC.

CDR3 sequence (DNA): TGCGCCAGCAGCCTCCGATCTAGCGGGAGGGACACAGATACGCAGTATTTT. Translating gives CASSLRSSGRDTDTQYF. The chain links TRBV5-1 to TRBJ2-3; 12 bases map to TRBD2. CDR1 is SGHRS and CDR2 is YFSETQ in the germline V gene. V shed 4 bases and J 2 bases; nucleotides not matched to a gene: 8. CDR3 length: 17 residues.

The chain joins TRBV6-5 to TRBJ2-2, with D possibly being TRBD1 (6 bases). The V and J ends lost 5 bases and 5 bases respectively, with 12 bases between them. This CDR3 spans 14 amino acids. Germline V gives CDR1 MNHEY, CDR2 SVGAGI. CDR3 residues: CASSTYRETGELFF. Written as DNA, the CDR3 is TGTGCCAGCAGTACTTACAGGGAAACCGGGGAGCTGTTTTTT.

The gene calls are TRBV6-5 and TRBJ2-7; D gene unclear. The germline gives CDR1 MNHEY, CDR2 SVGAGI. The CDR3 sequence is 13 residues long. The ends were cut back, 0 bases at V and 3 bases at J, with 6 bases in the middle. The CDR3 here is CASSYSNIYEQYF. The DNA of the CDR3 is TGTGCCAGCAGTTACTCGAACATCTACGAGCAGTACTTC.

A word on this clone: Compared with germline, one end of the junction differs, possibly owing to a read error. The rearrangement uses TRBV7-7 and TRBJ2-3; 8 positions agree with TRBD2. This CDR3 is 15 amino acids long. CDR1 is SSHAT and CDR2 is FNYEAQ in the germline V gene (reference sequence). CDR3: CASSFSSGSTDTQYF. The CDR3 bases are TGTGCTAGCAGCTTTTCTAGCGGGAGCACAGATACGCAGTATTTT. Based on the CDR3 plus reference TRBV7-7 and TRBJ2-3, the full variable domain is GAGVSQSPRYKVTKRGQDVTLRCDPISSHATLYWYQQALGQGPEFLTYFNYEAQPDKSGLPSDRFSAERPEGSISTLTIQRTEQRDSAMYRCASSFSSGSTDTQYFGPGTRLTVL.

A single count supports this clone. This sequence joins TRBV6-2 or TRBV6-3 and TRBJ1-5, with TRBD1 as a possible D gene (6 bases). This CDR3 contains 16 residues. From germline, CDR1 is MNHEY and CDR2 SVGEGT. Between the trimmed V and J ends, which lost 5 bases and 6 bases, there was a span of 20 bases. CDR3 loop: CASSTYRAGKVQPQHF. CDR3 DNA: TGTGCCAGCAGTACTTACAGGGCCGGTAAAGTTCAGCCCCAGCATTTT.

The genes are TRBV4-2 and TRBJ2-1, with TRBD2 matching 10 bases. CDR1 is LGHNA and CDR2 is YNFKEQ in the germline V gene. V lost 1 base and J lost 9; bases outside the gene matches: 12. This CDR3 spans 17 amino acids. The CDR3 nucleotides read TGTGCCAGCAGCCAAGTATCTGGGTCTAGCGGGAGTAGTGAGCAGTTCTTC. Translating gives CASSQVSGSSGSSEQFF.

The chain joins TRBV11-2 to TRBJ1-6; TRBD1 aligns across 7 bases. V shed 3 bases, J shed 9 bases, and the junction held 8 bases outside the gene matches. The CDR3 runs to 15 residues. Germline CDR1 SGHAT, CDR2 FQNNGV. CDR3 amino acids: CASSFSPGGSSPLHF. CDR3 DNA sequence: TGTGCCAGCAGCTTTTCTCCAGGGGGTAGTTCACCCCTCCACTTT.

The rearrangement joins TRBV6-5 to TRBJ1-5; 7 bases are shared with TRBD1. Per the germline V gene, CDR1 is MNHEY and CDR2 is SVGAGI. The CDR3 contains 14 residues. The ends lost 6 bases at V and 6 bases at J; junction bases unmatched: 8. CDR3 residues: CASRRQGGGQPQHF. The CDR3 bases are TGTGCCAGCAGGAGACAGGGTGGGGGTCAGCCCCAGCATTTT.

V gene TRBV3-1 (or the pseudogene TRBV3-2) combines with J gene TRBJ2-1, with 9 bases lining up with TRBD2. Germline lookup yields CDR1 LGHDT and CDR2 YNNKEL (reference sequence). The length of the CDR3 is 17 residues. Trimming cost V 0 bases and J 5 bases; bases outside gene matches: 8. Here the CDR3 reads CASSQDTGLAPNNEQFF. The CDR3 DNA reads as TGTGCCAGCAGCCAAGATACGGGACTAGCACCGAACAATGAGCAGTTCTTC.

The chain has TRBV24-1 and TRBJ2-1; unclear D gene. The germline V and J ends were trimmed by 5 bases and 8 bases, with 15 bases remaining between them. This CDR3 region has 14 residues. Germline assignment: CDR1 KGHDR and CDR2 SFDVKD. In DNA form, the CDR3 reads TGTGCCACCAGTGGATCCCCCGGTACTCATGAGCAGTTCTTC. Its protein product is CATSGSPGTHEQFF.

V and J are TRBV27 and TRBJ2-7, with D perhaps matching TRBD2 (5 bases). Germline CDR1 reads MNHEY; CDR2 reads SMNVEV (reference sequence). V was pared by 2 bases and J by 8 bases, with 25 bases between. The CDR3 runs 17 residues. The CDR3 bases are TGTGCCAGCAGTTTAGGTAGGGCGGGCGGCCCCCCCTCGAAGCAGTACTTC. Encoded protein: CASSLGRAGGPPSKQYF.

The chain employs TRBV6-5 and TRBJ2-7, with D tentatively TRBD1 (5 bases). Trimming shortened V by 0 bases and J by 2 bases, and 11 bases separated the two germline ends. This CDR3 region has 15 residues. From germline, CDR1 is MNHEY and CDR2 SVGAGI. CDR3 in amino acids: CASSYSPQQAYEQYF. Written as DNA, the CDR3 is TGTGCCAGCAGTTACTCTCCTCAACAGGCCTACGAGCAGTACTTC.

The chain combines TRBV3-1 (or the pseudogene TRBV3-2) with TRBJ2-7, with 9 bases identical to TRBD1. The CDR3 sequence is 13 residues long. Germline assignment: CDR1 LGHDT and CDR2 YNNKEL (reference sequence). V trimming: 4 bases; J trimming: 3 bases; junction bases outside the gene matches: 1. CDR3 coding DNA: TGTGCCAGCAGCCGGGACAGGGACTACGAGCAGTACTTC. Translated: CASSRDRDYEQYF.

The genes are TRBV6-5 and TRBJ1-5; D possibly corresponds to TRBD1 (6 bases). There are 15 residues in the CDR3. Germline V gene sequence: CDR1 MNHEY, CDR2 SVGAGI. Trimming took off 7 bases at V and 2 bases at J, with 15 bases between the two ends. The CDR3 protein is CASKAGTQRNQPQHF. DNA for the CDR3: TGTGCCAGCAAAGCCGGGACACAACGCAATCAGCCCCAGCATTTT.

The chain joins TRBV7-2 to TRBJ1-2; 9 nucleotides agree with TRBD1. V lost 2 bases, J lost 8 bases, and 9 bases stayed unmatched. The CDR3 runs to 15 residues. Germline V gene data show CDR1 as SGHTA and CDR2 as FQGNSA. The chain's CDR3 is CASSLSTGGWKGYTF. CDR3 coding DNA: TGTGCCAGCAGCTTAAGTACAGGGGGCTGGAAAGGCTACACCTTC.

The J gene is TRBJ1-5, the V gene TRBV12-3 or TRBV12-4; no clear D. This CDR3 comprises 12 residues. Trimming took off 5 bases at V and 6 bases at J, with 8 bases between the two ends. The CDR3 region has the DNA TGTGCCAGCAGTCTTACAGCTCAGCCCCAGCATTTT. Amino acids: CASSLTAQPQHF.

The rearrangement joins TRBV29-1 to TRBJ2-1, with D possibly matching TRBD1 (5 bases). The CDR3 totals 15 residues. Per germline, CDR1 SQVTM and CDR2 ANQGSEA. Between the trimmed V and J ends, which lost 8 bases and 0 bases, there was a span of 17 bases. CDR3 protein: CSLKGMTGSYNEQFF. The CDR3, as DNA: TGCAGCCTAAAGGGGATGACGGGCTCCTACAATGAGCAGTTCTTC.

The chain carries TRBV4-1 and TRBJ1-3; 8 bases are a match to TRBD1. J was trimmed by 0 bases and V by 4 bases; bases with no gene match: 2. The V gene's germline CDR1 is MGHRA and CDR2 YSYEKL. The CDR3 sequence is 15 residues long. CDR3 in DNA: TGCGCCAGCAGCCCGGACAGGGTCTCTGGAAACACCATATATTTT. Protein: CASSPDRVSGNTIYF.

The CDR3 DNA sequence: TGCGCCAGCAGCCACTCACCCGGGACAGAGTATTTTAGAAACACCATATATTTT. Translation: CASSHSPGTEYFRNTIYF. The chain is built from TRBV4-1 and TRBJ1-3, with TRBD1 matching 7 bases. The ends lost 3 bases at V and 5 bases at J; junction bases unmatched: 16. Per germline, CDR1 MGHRA and CDR2 YSYEKL. The CDR3 is 18 amino acids.

V usage is TRBV7-8 and J usage is TRBJ2-7, with D possibly matching TRBD2 (7 bases). V lost 3 bases and J lost 0, with 21 bases in between. Germline-derived CDR1 and CDR2 are SGHVS and FQNEAQ. This CDR3 has 18 amino acids. CDR3 coding DNA: TGTGCCAGCAGCTTCGTTCTGCCGGGACTACAGGGCTCCTACGAGCAGTACTTC. This translates into CASSFVLPGLQGSYEQYF. The full variable domain, in which reference TRBV7-8 and TRBJ2-7 provide the parts outside the CDR3, is GAGVSQSPRYKVAKRGQDVALRCDPISGHVSLFWYQQALGQGPEFLTYFQNEAQLDKSGLPSDRFFAERPEGSVSTLKIQRTQQEDSAVYLCASSFVLPGLQGSYEQYFGPGTRLTVT.

This sequence joins TRBV6-2 or TRBV6-3 and TRBJ1-2, with 8 bases that match TRBD1. Germline loops: CDR1 MNHEY, CDR2 SVGEGT. The CDR3 has 15 residues. V lost 1 base to trimming and J lost 4 bases; unmatched junction nucleotides: 5. The CDR3 spells CASSYLRTGSYGYTF. CDR3 nucleotides: TGTGCCAGCAGTTACTTGAGGACAGGGTCCTATGGCTACACCTTC.

The chain employs TRBV7-8 and TRBJ1-6, with D hard to call. The CDR3 consists of 16 residues. V was shortened by 1 base and J by 9 bases, with 16 bases between the two germline ends. The germline V gene encodes CDR1 SGHVS and CDR2 FQNEAQ. The CDR3 spells CASSLGRRGSGSPLHF. The CDR3 nucleotides read TGTGCCAGCAGCTTAGGACGGCGTGGGTCGGGTTCACCCCTCCACTTT.